This T cell receptor (beta chain) emerged from a study of PD-1 blockade in classical Hodgkin lymphoma. Study-wide results and limits: By C4D1, CD4+ diversity increased significantly, especially in complete responders.

Repertoires were generated with immunoSEQ multiplex PCR, while TCRdb's copy carries only in-frame clones and drops some. In the table there are tens of thousands of clones, 78% of which are singletons. The V gene's germline CDR1 is SGHKS and CDR2 YYEKEE (reference sequence). This CDR3 comprises 14 residues. V lost 4 bases to trimming and J lost 5 bases, with 12 bases between them. Documented time point: cycle 4 day 1 (C4D1), after five to seven weeks of nivolumab. The patients all showed relapse after autologous stem cell transplantation, while their brentuximab vedotin exposure varied. This clone was detected only a few times. Its antigen is undetermined.

This TCR derives from a human donor with classical Hodgkin lymphoma. Here the sequenced sample was peripheral blood mononuclear cells (PBMCs), taken before the fourth cycle of nivolumab. V gene TRBV5-5 combines with J gene TRBJ2-2, with no clear D. The CDR3 nucleotides read TGTGCCAGCAGCCCGCTTACTTCTACCGGGGAGCTGTTTTTT. Amino acid sequence: CASSPLTSTGELFF.